This T cell receptor (beta chain) was captured by sequencing in a study of cytomegalovirus exposure and HLA in healthy donors. PCR amplification relied on 60 Vbeta primers (plus 13 Jbeta primers). TCRdb's table, derived via immunoSEQ multiplex PCR, lists solely in-frame clones and lacks some. The sample has approximately 290,000 clones, about 80% seen once. This clone appeared once. Its antigen remains unidentified. The CDR3 totals 16 residues. The ends were cut back, 3 bases at V and 2 bases at J, with 17 bases in the middle. From germline, CDR1 is KGHSH and CDR2 LQKENI. General study points: A list of around 160 TCR beta chains associated with cytomegalovirus was given.

Sequenced: PBMCs. The V and J genes are TRBV18 and TRBJ2-7; D call uncertain. The receptor was derived from a girl aged 2 to 10 in good health and CMV-seronegative. The CDR3 reads CASSPGLVTYPYEQYF. The CDR3 bases are TGTGCCAGCTCACCGGGCCTCGTTACTTACCCCTACGAGCAGTACTTC.